The clone carrying this TCR beta chain has only a few counts. The antigen remains unidentified. This entry comes from a study of PD-L1 blockade in urothelial cancer. Every PCR received spiked-in synthetic TCR analog templates. Only in-frame clones appear in the TCRdb table, and some are missing; sequencing was by immunoSEQ multiplex PCR. This sample has about 30,000 clones, with nearly 85% found just once. Study results and caveats: Durable benefit accompanied greater 3-week expansion of tumor-associated blood clones.

Germline V gene data show CDR1 as SNHLY and CDR2 as FYNNEI. The length of the CDR3 is 13 residues. V was clipped by 8 bases and J by 5 bases, with 15 bases between them. Time point indicated: pretreatment peripheral blood. Pretreatment sampling and on-treatment sampling together yielded between 1 and 8 samples for each patient. This rearrangement joins TRBV2 to TRBJ1-1, with a weak D call TRBD1 (5 bases). The clonotype comes from a man aged 55 to 70 with urothelial cancer. This specimen consisted of PBMCs, obtained around atezolizumab (anti-PD-L1) treatment. The CDR3 protein is CASLIAGGTEAFF. DNA for the CDR3: TGTGCCAGCCTTATCGCCGGGGGGACTGAAGCTTTCTTT.